These 17 T cell receptor beta chains came from one sample sequenced in a study of T cell changes during pregnancy in multiple sclerosis. Clones were read by immunoSEQ multiplex PCR, and TCRdb kept only the in-frame ones, dropping some. Of 30,000 to 40,000 clones in the sample, about 90% are singletons; the top ten hold 0.45% to 0.55%. Here the sequenced sample was CD4+ T cells from peripheral blood mononuclear cells, taken in the third trimester of pregnancy. The origin of the receptors is a female donor in good health, enrolled as a control in a pregnancy study.

The CDR3 spells CASRDRGTDTQYF. CDR3 in DNA: TGTGCCAGCCGGGACAGGGGTACAGATACGCAGTATTTT. The rearrangement uses TRBV28 and TRBJ2-3, with 10 nucleotides matching TRBD1. This CDR3 contains 13 residues. The V and J ends lost 8 bases and 3 bases, in that order; junction bases with no gene match: 2. Germline CDR1 reads MDHEN; CDR2 reads SYDVKM. Full variable domain (rest looked up from reference TRBV28 and TRBJ2-3): DVKVTQSSRYLVKRTGEKVFLECVQDMDHENMFWYRQDPGLGLRLIYFSYDVKMKEKGDIPEGYSVSREKKERFSLILESASTNQTSMYLCASRDRGTDTQYFGPGTRLTVL.

CDR3 bases: TGTGCCAACTCACGGACTAGCGGGACCTCCTACGAGCAGTACTTC. Translated: CANSRTSGTSYEQYF. The chain has TRBV27 and TRBJ2-7, with 12 bases that match TRBD2. V dropped 10 bases and J dropped 0; count of bases not matched to a gene: 7. This CDR3 region has 15 residues. Per the germline V gene, CDR1 is MNHEY and CDR2 is SMNVEV (reference sequence).

The chain joins TRBV6-1 to TRBJ1-1; 8 nucleotides align to TRBD1. Germline lookup yields CDR1 MNHNS and CDR2 SASEGT. V dropped 3 bases and J dropped 3; count of bases not matched to a gene: 0. CDR3 length equals 13 residues. DNA for the CDR3: TGTGCCAGCAGTGAGGACAGGGACACTGAAGCTTTCTTT. Translation gives CASSEDRDTEAFF.

The chain employs TRBV5-5 and TRBJ2-2, with TRBD1 matching over 9 bases. J gave up 5 bases and V 4 bases, and 6 bases lay outside the gene matches. CDR3 length equals 15 residues. The V gene's germline CDR1 is SGHKS and CDR2 YYEKEE (reference sequence). The CDR3 DNA sequence: TGTGCCAGCAGCACAGGGACAGGGTGGACCGGGGAGCTGTTTTTT. Its protein product is CASSTGTGWTGELFF.

J is TRBJ2-3 and V is TRBV29-1; D call uncertain. This CDR3 comprises 15 residues. Deletions cut 3 bases from V and 3 bases from J, with 16 bases between. CDR1 is SQVTM, CDR2 ANQGSEA, per germline. DNA for the CDR3: TGCAGCGTTGACGCGGCGGTGGTTAGTACAGATACGCAGTATTTT. Its translation: CSVDAAVVSTDTQYF.

The chain has TRBV7-3 and TRBJ1-1; a possible D gene is TRBD1 (6 bases). CDR1 is SGHTA and CDR2 is FQGTGA in the germline V gene. The CDR3 consists of 14 residues. V lost 5 bases to trimming and J lost 0 bases, with 10 bases between them. The CDR3 spells CASSKQGVNTEAFF. The CDR3 coding sequence is TGTGCCAGCAGCAAACAGGGCGTGAACACTGAAGCTTTCTTT.

V usage is TRBV1 and J usage is TRBJ2-7; the DNA was not used to check the table's D call, TRBD2. TRBV1 represents a pseudogene. The CDR3 spans 15 residues. The CDR3 bases are TGCACCAGCACGGGACTAGCGGGAGGGGTTGGCGAGCAGTACTTC. Amino acids: CTSTGLAGGVGEQYF.

CDR3 DNA: TGTGCCAGTAGTCTACGGGACAGGAGCTCTTCCCTGAACACTGAAGCTTTCTTT. Protein product: CASSLRDRSSSLNTEAFF. The gene calls are TRBV19 and TRBJ1-1, with TRBD1 identical over 8 bases. The CDR3 has 18 residues. Germline V CDR1 and CDR2: LNHDA, SQIVND (reference sequence). V trimming: 5 bases; J trimming: 0 bases; junction bases outside the gene matches: 14.

The chain carries TRBV29-1 and TRBJ2-5; the D gene is possibly TRBD1 (5 bases). Per germline, CDR1 SQVTM and CDR2 ANQGSEA. Trimming cost V 8 bases and J 2 bases, with 15 bases left between them. The CDR3 is made up of 13 amino acids. The CDR3 nucleotides read TGCAGCTTCTCCTTGGGGCCACAAGAGACCCAGTACTTC. It translates to CSFSLGPQETQYF. The entire variable domain, with the rest obtained from reference TRBV29-1 and TRBJ2-5, is as follows: SAVISQKPSRDICQRGTSLTIQCQVDSQVTMMFWYRQQPGQSLTLIATANQGSEATYESGFVIDKFPISRPNLTFSTLTVSNMSPEDSSIYLCSFSLGPQETQYFGPGTRLLVL.

The gene calls are TRBV11-3 and TRBJ2-1; 8 nucleotides line up with TRBD2. V lost 5 bases, J lost 7 bases, and 7 bases stayed unmatched. CDR3 size: 14 residues. Germline CDR1 SGHNT, CDR2 YENEEA. In DNA, the CDR3 is TGTGCCAGCAGCAGAGCGGGAGCCAGTAATGAGCAGTTCTTC. It is translated as CASSRAGASNEQFF.

The chain recombines TRBV29-1 with TRBJ2-3; 10 bases are a match to TRBD1. The germline CDR1 and CDR2 sequences are SQVTM and ANQGSEA. V lost 6 bases to trimming and J lost 8 bases; unmatched junction nucleotides: 11. The CDR3 is made up of 14 amino acids. CDR3 residues: CSVKQPGQGITQYF. The CDR3 nucleotides are TGCAGCGTGAAACAACCGGGACAGGGGATTACGCAGTATTTT.

The J gene is TRBJ2-2, the V gene TRBV6-5, with a weak D call TRBD2 (5 bases). V dropped 7 bases and J dropped 8 bases, with 17 bases sitting between them. The CDR3 has 14 residues. Germline V CDR1 and CDR2: MNHEY, SVGAGI. The CDR3 DNA reads as TGTGCCAGCACACCGGGAACTAGGGCTGGGGAGCTGTTTTTT. It is translated as CASTPGTRAGELFF.

The V gene is TRBV7-8, the J gene TRBJ1-5; the D is unclear. Germline CDR1 reads SGHVS; CDR2 reads FQNEAQ. The length of the CDR3 is 12 residues. V gave up 3 bases and J gave up 5 bases, with 5 bases separating them. This CDR3 is CASSFGDQPQHF. DNA for the CDR3: TGTGCCAGCAGCTTCGGGGATCAGCCCCAGCATTTT.

This chain joins TRBV7-2 and TRBJ2-1, with a weak D call TRBD2 (5 bases). The V gene lost 6 bases and the J gene lost 3 bases, with 15 bases spanning the gap. This CDR3 contains 15 residues. Germline V lookup: CDR1 SGHTA, CDR2 FQGNSA. The CDR3 bases are TGTGCCAGCAGAGAGGGCGGATTTGTCTACAATGAGCAGTTCTTC. Its translation is CASREGGFVYNEQFF. Complete variable domain (other parts from reference TRBV7-2 and TRBJ2-1): GAGVSQSPSNKVTEKGKDVELRCDPISGHTALYWYRQSLGQGLEFLIYFQGNSAPDKSGLPSDRFSAERTGGSVSTLTIQRTQQEDSAVYLCASREGGFVYNEQFFGPGTRLTVL.

The rearrangement links TRBV11-2 to TRBJ2-7; 8 bases are a match to TRBD1. The CDR3 is 13 residues long. Trimming cost V 6 bases and J 3 bases; bases outside gene matches: 4. Per germline, CDR1 SGHAT and CDR2 FQNNGV. The CDR3 DNA sequence: TGTGCCAGCAGTTACAGGGGGATCTACGAGCAGTACTTC. Its protein product is CASSYRGIYEQYF.

About this clone itself: This CDR3 is also generated by other DNA sequences in the sample. As DNA, the CDR3 is TGTGCCAGTAGTACCACAGGGCGGACTAATGAAAAACTGTTTTTT. It specifies CASSTTGRTNEKLFF. The rearrangement links TRBV19 to TRBJ1-4; D perhaps matches TRBD1 (6 bases). Germline CDR1 and CDR2: LNHDA and SQIVND (reference sequence). V shed 4 bases and J shed 2 bases, with 11 bases lying between them. This CDR3 has 15 amino acids.

In nucleotides, the CDR3 is TGTGCCAGTAGTATGACGGCACTAGCGAGCTCCTACAATGAGCAGTTCTTC. Amino acids: CASSMTALASSYNEQFF. The chain employs TRBV19 and TRBJ2-1, with 7 bases matching TRBD2. Germline V gene data show CDR1 as LNHDA and CDR2 as SQIVND (reference sequence). The ends lost 3 bases at V and 0 bases at J; junction bases unmatched: 8. This CDR3 contains 17 residues. The whole variable domain, remainder taken from reference TRBV19 and TRBJ2-1, is DGGITQSPKYLFRKEGQNVTLSCEQNLNHDAMYWYRQDPGQGLRLIYYSQIVNDFQKGDIAEGYSVSREKKESFPLTVTSAQKNPTAFYLCASSMTALASSYNEQFFGPGTRLTVL.